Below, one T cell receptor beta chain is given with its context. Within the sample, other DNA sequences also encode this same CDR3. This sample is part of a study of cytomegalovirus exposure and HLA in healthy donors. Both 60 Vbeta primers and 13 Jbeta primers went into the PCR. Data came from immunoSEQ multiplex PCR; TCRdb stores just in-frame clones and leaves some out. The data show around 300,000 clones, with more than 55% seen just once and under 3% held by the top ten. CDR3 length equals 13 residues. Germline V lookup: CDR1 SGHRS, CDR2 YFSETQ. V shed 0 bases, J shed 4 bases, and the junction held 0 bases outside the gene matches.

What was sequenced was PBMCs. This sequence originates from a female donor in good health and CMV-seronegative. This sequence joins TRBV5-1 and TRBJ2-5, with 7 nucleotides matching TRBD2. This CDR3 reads CASSLGGGETQYF. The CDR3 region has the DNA TGCGCCAGCAGCTTGGGGGGGGGAGAGACCCAGTACTTC.